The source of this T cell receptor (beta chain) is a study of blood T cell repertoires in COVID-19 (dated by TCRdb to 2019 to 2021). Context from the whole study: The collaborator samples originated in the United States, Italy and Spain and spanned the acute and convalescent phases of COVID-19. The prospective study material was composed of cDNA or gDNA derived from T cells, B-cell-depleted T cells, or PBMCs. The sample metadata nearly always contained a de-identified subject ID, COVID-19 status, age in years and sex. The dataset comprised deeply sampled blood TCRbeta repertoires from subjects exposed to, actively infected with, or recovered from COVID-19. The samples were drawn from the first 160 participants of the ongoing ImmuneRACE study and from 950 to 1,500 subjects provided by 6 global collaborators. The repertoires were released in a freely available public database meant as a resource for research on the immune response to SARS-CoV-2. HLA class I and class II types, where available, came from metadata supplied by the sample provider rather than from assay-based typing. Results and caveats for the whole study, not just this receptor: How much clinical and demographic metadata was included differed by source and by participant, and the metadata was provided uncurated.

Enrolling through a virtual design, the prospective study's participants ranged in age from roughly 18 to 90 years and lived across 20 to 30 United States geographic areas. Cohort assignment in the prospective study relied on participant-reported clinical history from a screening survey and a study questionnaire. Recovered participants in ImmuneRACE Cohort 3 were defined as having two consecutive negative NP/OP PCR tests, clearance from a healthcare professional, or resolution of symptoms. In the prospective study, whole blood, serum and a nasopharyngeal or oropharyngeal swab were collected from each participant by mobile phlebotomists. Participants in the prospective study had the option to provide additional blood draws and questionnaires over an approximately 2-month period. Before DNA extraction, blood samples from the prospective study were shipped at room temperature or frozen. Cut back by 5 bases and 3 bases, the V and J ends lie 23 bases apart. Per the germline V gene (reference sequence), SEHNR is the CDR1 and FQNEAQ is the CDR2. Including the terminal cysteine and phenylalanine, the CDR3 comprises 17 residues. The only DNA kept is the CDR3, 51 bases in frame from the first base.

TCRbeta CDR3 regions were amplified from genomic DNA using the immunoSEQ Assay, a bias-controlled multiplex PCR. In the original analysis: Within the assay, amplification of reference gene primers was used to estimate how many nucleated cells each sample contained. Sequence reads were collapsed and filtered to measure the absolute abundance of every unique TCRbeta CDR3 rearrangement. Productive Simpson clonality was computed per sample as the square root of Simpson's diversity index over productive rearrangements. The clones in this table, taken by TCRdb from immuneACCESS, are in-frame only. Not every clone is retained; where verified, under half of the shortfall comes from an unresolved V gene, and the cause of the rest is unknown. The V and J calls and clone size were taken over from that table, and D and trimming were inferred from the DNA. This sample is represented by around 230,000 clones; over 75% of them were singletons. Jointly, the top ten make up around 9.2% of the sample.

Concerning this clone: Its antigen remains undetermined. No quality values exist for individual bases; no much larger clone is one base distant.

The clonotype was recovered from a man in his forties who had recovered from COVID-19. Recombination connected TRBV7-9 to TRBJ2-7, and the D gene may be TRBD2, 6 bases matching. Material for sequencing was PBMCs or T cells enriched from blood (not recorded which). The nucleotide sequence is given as TGTGCCAGCAGCCCAATTCTTAGCGGTCGGGGCCTCTACGAGCAGTACTTC. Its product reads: CASSPILSGRGLYEQYF.